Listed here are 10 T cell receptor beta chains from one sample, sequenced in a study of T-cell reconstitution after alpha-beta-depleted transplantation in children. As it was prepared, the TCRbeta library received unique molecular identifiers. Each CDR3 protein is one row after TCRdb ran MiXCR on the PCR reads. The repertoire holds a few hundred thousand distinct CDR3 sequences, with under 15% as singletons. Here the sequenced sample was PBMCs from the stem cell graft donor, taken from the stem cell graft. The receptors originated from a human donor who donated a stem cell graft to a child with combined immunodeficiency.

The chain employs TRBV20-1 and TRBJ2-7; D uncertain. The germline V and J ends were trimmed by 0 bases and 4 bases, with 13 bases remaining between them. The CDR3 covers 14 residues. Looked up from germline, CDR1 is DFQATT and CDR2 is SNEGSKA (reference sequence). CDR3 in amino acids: CSARDRLDLYEQYF. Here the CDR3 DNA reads TGCAGTGCTAGAGATCGGCTAGACCTTTACGAGCAGTACTTC.

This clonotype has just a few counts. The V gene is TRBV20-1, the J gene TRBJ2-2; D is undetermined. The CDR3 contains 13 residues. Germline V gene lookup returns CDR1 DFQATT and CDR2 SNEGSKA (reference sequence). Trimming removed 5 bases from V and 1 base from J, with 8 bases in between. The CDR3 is CSASLVNTGELFF. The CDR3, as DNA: TGCAGTGCTTCCCTGGTGAACACCGGGGAGCTGTTTTTT.

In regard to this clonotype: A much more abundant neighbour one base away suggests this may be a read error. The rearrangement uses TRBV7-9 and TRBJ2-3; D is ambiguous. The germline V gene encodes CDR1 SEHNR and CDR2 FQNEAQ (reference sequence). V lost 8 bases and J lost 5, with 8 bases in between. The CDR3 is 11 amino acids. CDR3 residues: CASAERDTQYF. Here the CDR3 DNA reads TGTGCCAGCGCCGAAAGAGATACGCAGTATTTT.

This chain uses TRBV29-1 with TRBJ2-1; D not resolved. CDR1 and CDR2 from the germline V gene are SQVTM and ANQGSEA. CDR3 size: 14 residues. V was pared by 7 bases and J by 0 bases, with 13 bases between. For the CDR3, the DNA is TGCAGCGCAGAGCCGGCTAGCTCCTACAATGAGCAGTTCTTC. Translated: CSAEPASSYNEQFF.

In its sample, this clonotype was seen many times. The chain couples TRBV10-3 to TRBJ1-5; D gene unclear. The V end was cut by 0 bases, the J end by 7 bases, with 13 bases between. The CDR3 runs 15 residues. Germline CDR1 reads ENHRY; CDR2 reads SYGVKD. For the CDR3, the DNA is TGTGCCATCAGTGAGTCGGGTGGCGGGTACCAGCCCCAGCATTTT. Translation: CAISESGGGYQPQHF.

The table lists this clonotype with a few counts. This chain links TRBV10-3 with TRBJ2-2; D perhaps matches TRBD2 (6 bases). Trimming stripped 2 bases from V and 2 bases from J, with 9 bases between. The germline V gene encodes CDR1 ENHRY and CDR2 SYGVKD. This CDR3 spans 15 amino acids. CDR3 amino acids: CAISEGGTNTGELFF. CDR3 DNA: TGTGCCATCAGTGAGGGGGGGACCAACACCGGGGAGCTGTTTTTT.

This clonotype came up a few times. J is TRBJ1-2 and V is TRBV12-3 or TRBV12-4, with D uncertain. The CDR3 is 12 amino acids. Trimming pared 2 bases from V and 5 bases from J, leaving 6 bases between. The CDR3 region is CASSLQTYGYTF. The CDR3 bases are TGTGCCAGCAGTTTACAGACATATGGCTACACCTTC.

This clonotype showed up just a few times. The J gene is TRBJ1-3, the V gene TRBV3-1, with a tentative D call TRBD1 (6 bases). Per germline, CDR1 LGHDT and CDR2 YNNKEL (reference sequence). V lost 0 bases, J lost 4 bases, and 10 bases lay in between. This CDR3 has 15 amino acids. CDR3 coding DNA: TGTGCCAGCAGCCAAGACCCAACAGGGGGAAACACCATATATTTT. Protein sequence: CASSQDPTGGNTIYF.

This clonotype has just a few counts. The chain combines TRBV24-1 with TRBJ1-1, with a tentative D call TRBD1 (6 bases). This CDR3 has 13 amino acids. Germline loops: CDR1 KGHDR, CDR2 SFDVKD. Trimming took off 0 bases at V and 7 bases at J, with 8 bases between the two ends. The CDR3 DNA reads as TGTGCCACCAGTGATTTGAGAGGGGGTGAAGCTTTCTTT. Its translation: CATSDLRGGEAFF.

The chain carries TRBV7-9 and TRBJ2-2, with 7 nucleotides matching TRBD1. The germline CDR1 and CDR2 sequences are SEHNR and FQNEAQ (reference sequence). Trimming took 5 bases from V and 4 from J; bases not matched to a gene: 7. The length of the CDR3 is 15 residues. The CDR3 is CASSVMTGTTGELFF. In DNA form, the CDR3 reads TGTGCCAGCAGCGTTATGACAGGGACCACCGGGGAGCTGTTTTTT.